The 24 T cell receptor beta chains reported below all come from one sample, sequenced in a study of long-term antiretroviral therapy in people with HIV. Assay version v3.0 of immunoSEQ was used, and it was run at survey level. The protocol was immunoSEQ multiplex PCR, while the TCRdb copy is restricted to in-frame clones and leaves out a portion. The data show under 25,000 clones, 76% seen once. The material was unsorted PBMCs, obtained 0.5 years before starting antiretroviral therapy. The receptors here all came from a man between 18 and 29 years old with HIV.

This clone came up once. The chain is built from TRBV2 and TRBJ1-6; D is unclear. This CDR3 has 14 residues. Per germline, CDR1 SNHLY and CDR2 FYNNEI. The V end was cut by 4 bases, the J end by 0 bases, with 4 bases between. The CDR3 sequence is CASSVSSYNSPLHF. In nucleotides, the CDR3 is TGTGCCAGCAGTGTCAGCTCCTATAATTCACCCCTCCACTTT.

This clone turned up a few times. The CDR3 reads CASSLVVASNQPQHF. The CDR3 bases are TGTGCCAGCAGTTTAGTGGTAGCCAGCAATCAGCCCCAGCATTTT. V gene TRBV28 combines with J gene TRBJ1-5; D gene unclear. This CDR3 comprises 15 residues. Per the germline V gene, CDR1 is MDHEN and CDR2 is SYDVKM. The germline V and J ends were trimmed by 2 bases and 1 base, with 9 bases remaining between them.

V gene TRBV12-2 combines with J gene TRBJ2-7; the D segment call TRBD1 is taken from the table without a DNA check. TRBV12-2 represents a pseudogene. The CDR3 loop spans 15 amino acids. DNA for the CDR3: TGTGCAAGTCGCGCCCGGGACAGTAGCTCCTACGAGCAGTACTTC. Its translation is CASRARDSSSYEQYF.

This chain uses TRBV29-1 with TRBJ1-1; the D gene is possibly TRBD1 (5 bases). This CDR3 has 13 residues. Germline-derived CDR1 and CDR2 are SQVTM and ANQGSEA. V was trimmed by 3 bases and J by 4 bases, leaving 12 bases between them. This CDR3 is CSVEAGGGTEAFF. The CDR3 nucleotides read TGCAGCGTTGAGGCGGGGGGTGGCACTGAAGCTTTCTTT.

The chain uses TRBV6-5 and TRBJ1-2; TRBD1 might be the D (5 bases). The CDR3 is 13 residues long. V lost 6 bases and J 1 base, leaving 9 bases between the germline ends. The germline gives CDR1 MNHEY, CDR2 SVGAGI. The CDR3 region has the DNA TGTGCCAGCAGCACTGACAGTAACTATGGCTACACCTTC. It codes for CASSTDSNYGYTF.

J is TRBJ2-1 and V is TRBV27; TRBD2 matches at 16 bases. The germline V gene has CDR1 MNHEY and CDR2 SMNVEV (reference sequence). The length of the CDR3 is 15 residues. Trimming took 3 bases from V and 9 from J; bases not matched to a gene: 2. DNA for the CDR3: TGTGCCAGCAGTTTCGGGACTAGCGGGAGGGGTGAGCAGTTCTTC. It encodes CASSFGTSGRGEQFF.

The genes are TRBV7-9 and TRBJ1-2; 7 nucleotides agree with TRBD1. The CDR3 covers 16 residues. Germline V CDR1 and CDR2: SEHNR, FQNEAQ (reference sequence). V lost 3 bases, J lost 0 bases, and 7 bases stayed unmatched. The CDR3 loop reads CASSFSGTATNYGYTF. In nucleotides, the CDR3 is TGTGCCAGCAGCTTCTCCGGGACAGCTACTAACTATGGCTACACCTTC.

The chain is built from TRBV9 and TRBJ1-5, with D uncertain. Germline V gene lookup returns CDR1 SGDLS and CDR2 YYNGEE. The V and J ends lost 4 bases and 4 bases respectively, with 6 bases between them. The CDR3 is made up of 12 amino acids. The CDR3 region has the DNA TGTGCCAGCAGCATAGGGAATCAGCCCCAGCATTTT. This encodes CASSIGNQPQHF.

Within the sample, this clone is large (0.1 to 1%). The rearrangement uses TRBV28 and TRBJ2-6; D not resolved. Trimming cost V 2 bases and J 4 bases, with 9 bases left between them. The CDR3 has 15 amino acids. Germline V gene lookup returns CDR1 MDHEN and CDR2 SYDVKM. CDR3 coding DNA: TGTGCCAGCAGTTTAATGGGCGACGGGGCCAACGTCCTGACTTTC. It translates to CASSLMGDGANVLTF.

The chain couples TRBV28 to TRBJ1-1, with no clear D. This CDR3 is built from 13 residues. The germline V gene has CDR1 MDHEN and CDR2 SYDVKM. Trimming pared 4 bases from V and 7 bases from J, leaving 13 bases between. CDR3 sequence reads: CASSSIEKGEAFF. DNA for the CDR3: TGTGCCAGCAGTTCCATCGAGAAGGGTGAAGCTTTCTTT.

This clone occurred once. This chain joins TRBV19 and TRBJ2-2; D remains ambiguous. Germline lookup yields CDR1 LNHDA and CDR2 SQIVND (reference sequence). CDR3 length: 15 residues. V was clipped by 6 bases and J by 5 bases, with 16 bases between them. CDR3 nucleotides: TGTGCCAGTAGGGGTGTTGGGCGGAAAACCGGGGAGCTGTTTTTT. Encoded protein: CASRGVGRKTGELFF.

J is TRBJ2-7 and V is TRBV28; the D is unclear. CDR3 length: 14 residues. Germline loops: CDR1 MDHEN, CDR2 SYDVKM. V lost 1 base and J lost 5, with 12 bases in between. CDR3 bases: TGTGCCAGCAGTTTATATGCGGAAAGCCACGAGCAGTACTTC. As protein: CASSLYAESHEQYF. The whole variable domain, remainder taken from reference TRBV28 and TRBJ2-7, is DVKVTQSSRYLVKRTGEKVFLECVQDMDHENMFWYRQDPGLGLRLIYFSYDVKMKEKGDIPEGYSVSREKKERFSLILESASTNQTSMYLCASSLYAESHEQYFGPGTRLTVT.

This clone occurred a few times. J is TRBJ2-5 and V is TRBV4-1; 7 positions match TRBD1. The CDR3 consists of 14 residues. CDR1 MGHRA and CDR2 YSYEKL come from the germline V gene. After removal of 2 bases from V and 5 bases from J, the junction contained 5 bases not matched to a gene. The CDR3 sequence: CASSQSTGRETQYF. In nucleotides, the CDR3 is TGCGCCAGCAGCCAATCGACAGGGCGGGAGACCCAGTACTTC.

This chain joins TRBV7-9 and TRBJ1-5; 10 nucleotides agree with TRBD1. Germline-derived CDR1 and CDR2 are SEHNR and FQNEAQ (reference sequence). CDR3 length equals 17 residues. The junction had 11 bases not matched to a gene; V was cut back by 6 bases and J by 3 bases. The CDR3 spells CASRRTGGPTINQPQHF. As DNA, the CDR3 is TGTGCCAGCAGACGGACAGGGGGACCGACTATCAATCAGCCCCAGCATTTT. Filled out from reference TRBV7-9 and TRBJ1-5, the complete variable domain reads DTGVSQNPRHKITKRGQNVTFRCDPISEHNRLYWYRQTLGQGPEFLTYFQNEAQLEKSRLLSDRFSAERPKGSFSTLEIQRTEQGDSAMYLCASRRTGGPTINQPQHFGDGTRLSIL.

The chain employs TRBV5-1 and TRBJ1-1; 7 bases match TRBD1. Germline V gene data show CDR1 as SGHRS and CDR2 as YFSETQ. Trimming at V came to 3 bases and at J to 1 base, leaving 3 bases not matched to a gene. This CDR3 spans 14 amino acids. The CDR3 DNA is TGCGCCAGCAGCTGGGGACAGACGAACACTGAAGCTTTCTTT. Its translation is CASSWGQTNTEAFF.

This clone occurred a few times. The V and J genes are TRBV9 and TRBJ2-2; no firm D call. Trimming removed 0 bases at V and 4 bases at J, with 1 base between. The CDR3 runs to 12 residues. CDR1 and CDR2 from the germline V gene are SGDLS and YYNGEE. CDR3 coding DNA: TGTGCCAGCAGCGTAGCCACCGGGGAGCTGTTTTTT. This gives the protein CASSVATGELFF.

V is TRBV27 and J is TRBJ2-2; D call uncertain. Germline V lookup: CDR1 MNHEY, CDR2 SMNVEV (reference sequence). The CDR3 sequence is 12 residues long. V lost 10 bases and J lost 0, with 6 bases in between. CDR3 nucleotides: TGTGCCACTACATCGAACACCGGGGAGCTGTTTTTT. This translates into CATTSNTGELFF.

CDR3 loop: CASSQDPGQGILRQYF. The CDR3 DNA sequence: TGCGCCAGCAGCCAAGATCCGGGACAGGGGATTTTGCGGCAGTACTTC. The rearrangement links TRBV4-1 to TRBJ2-7, with 10 bases aligning to TRBD1. With 0 bases clipped from V and 9 bases from J, the junction kept 11 bases outside the gene matches. CDR1 is MGHRA and CDR2 is YSYEKL in the germline V gene. The CDR3 runs to 16 residues.

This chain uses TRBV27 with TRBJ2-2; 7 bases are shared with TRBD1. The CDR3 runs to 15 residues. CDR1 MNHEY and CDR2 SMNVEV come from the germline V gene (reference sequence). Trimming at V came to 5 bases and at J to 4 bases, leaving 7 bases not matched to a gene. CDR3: CASSLLGGVTGELFF. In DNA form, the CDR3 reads TGTGCCAGCAGTCTCTTAGGGGGCGTCACCGGGGAGCTGTTTTTT.

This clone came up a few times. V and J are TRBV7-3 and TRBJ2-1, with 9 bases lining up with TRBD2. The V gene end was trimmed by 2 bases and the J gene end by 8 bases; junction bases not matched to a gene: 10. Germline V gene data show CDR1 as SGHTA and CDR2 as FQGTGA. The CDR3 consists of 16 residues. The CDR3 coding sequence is TGTGCCAGCAGCTTAGACCAGCGGGGGGTAGGGGATGAGCAGTTCTTC. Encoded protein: CASSLDQRGVGDEQFF.

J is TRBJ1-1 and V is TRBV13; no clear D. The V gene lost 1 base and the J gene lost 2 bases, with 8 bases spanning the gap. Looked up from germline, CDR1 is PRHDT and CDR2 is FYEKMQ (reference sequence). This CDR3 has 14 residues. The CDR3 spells CASSLEVSNTEAFF. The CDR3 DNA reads TGTGCCAGCAGCTTAGAAGTCAGTAACACTGAAGCTTTCTTT.

CDR3 sequence reads: CASSLDPKRGPGETQYF. In nucleotides, the CDR3 is TGTGCCAGCAGCCTCGATCCAAAGCGGGGGCCGGGGGAGACCCAGTACTTC. The chain employs TRBV5-5 and TRBJ2-5, with TRBD2 matching over 8 bases. Per germline, CDR1 SGHKS and CDR2 YYEKEE (reference sequence). The CDR3 sequence is 17 residues long. V was clipped by 4 bases and J by 5 bases; unmatched bases: 16.

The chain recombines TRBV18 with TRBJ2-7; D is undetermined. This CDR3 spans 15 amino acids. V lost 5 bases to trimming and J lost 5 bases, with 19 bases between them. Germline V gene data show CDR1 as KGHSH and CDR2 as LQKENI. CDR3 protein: CASSFGRFPPHEQYF. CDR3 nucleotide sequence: TGTGCCAGCTCATTTGGACGTTTTCCCCCTCACGAGCAGTACTTC.

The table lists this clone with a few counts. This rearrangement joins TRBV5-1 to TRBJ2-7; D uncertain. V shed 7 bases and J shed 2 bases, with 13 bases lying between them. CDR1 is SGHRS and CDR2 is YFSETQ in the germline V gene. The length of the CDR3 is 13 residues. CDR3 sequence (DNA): TGCGCCAGCGGTTGGACGGAACCCTACGAGCAGTACTTC. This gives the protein CASGWTEPYEQYF.